One and the same sample provided the 18 T cell receptor beta chains below, sequenced in a study of T-cell reconstitution after alpha-beta-depleted transplantation in children. It was with unique molecular identifiers that the TCRbeta library was prepared. Via MiXCR, TCRdb re-called the PCR reads, giving one row per CDR3 protein. This table has 450,000 to 500,000 distinct CDR3 sequences, around 13% appearing once. Here the sequenced sample was PBMCs from the stem cell graft donor, taken from the stem cell graft. Every receptor here comes from a human donor who donated a stem cell graft to a child with combined immunodeficiency.

The sample holds many counts of this clonotype. V gene TRBV28 combines with J gene TRBJ2-5, with D unresolved. The CDR3 covers 14 residues. Germline values: CDR1 MDHEN, CDR2 SYDVKM. V was pared by 6 bases and J by 5 bases, with 16 bases between. The CDR3 is CASRLRLGWETQYF. DNA for the CDR3: TGTGCCAGCAGGCTCCGGTTGGGGTGGGAGACCCAGTACTTC. Full variable domain (missing parts from reference TRBV28 and TRBJ2-5): DVKVTQSSRYLVKRTGEKVFLECVQDMDHENMFWYRQDPGLGLRLIYFSYDVKMKEKGDIPEGYSVSREKKERFSLILESASTNQTSMYLCASRLRLGWETQYFGPGTRLLVL.

This clonotype was detected a few times. V and J are TRBV12-3 or TRBV12-4 and TRBJ1-1; D is possibly TRBD1 (6 bases). V lost 3 bases to trimming and J lost 5 bases, with 16 bases between them. This CDR3 spans 15 amino acids. In DNA, the CDR3 is TGTGCCAGCAGTTTCGGGGTAGGGGGAGTGACTGAAGCTTTCTTT. Translating it yields CASSFGVGGVTEAFF.

The rearrangement links TRBV6-5 to TRBJ1-5; 10 bases are shared with TRBD1. V trimming: 4 bases; J trimming: 6 bases; junction bases outside the gene matches: 3. CDR1 and CDR2 from the germline V gene are MNHEY and SVGAGI. The CDR3 has 14 residues. This CDR3 is CASSSTGGFQPQHF. CDR3 nucleotides: TGTGCCAGCAGTTCGACAGGGGGCTTTCAGCCCCAGCATTTT.

This clonotype was recorded many times. The rearrangement joins TRBV10-3 to TRBJ2-2; 10 nucleotides match TRBD2. V trimming: 9 bases; J trimming: 1 base; junction bases outside the gene matches: 2. This CDR3 contains 14 residues. CDR1 is ENHRY and CDR2 is SYGVKD in the germline V gene. Here the CDR3 reads CAIGTSENTGELFF. The DNA of the CDR3 is TGTGCCATTGGGACTAGCGAGAACACCGGGGAGCTGTTTTTT.

This clonotype appeared many times. The chain has TRBV12-3 or TRBV12-4 and TRBJ2-2, with D perhaps matching TRBD2 (6 bases). The V and J ends lost 2 bases and 4 bases respectively, with 8 bases between them. The CDR3 extends over 14 amino acids. CDR3 residues: CASSLMGGTGELFF. The CDR3 coding sequence is TGTGCCAGCAGTTTAATGGGGGGCACCGGGGAGCTGTTTTTT.

This clonotype was counted ten times or more. The rearrangement joins TRBV12-3 or TRBV12-4 to TRBJ2-5; 7 nucleotides match TRBD2. The length of the CDR3 is 12 residues. CDR3 DNA sequence: TGTGGGTCTGGCGGGAGTTGGGAGACCCAGTACTTC. Amino acid sequence: CGSGGSWETQYF.

This clonotype was seen more than once but under ten times. The chain employs TRBV12-3 or TRBV12-4 and TRBJ1-3; 7 bases fit TRBD1. Trimming removed 5 bases from V and 5 bases from J; junction bases left unmatched: 6. There are 14 residues in the CDR3. The CDR3 sequence is CASSISGQRNTIYF. CDR3 nucleotide sequence: TGTGCCAGCAGTATATCGGGACAGCGAAACACCATATATTTT.

This sequence joins TRBV7-2 and TRBJ2-3, with 9 nucleotides matching TRBD2. The CDR3 is 16 residues long. The ends lost 1 base at V and 2 bases at J; junction bases unmatched: 4. Germline loops: CDR1 SGHTA, CDR2 FQGNSA. CDR3 sequence (DNA): TGTGCCAGCAGCTTAGTTAGCGGGGGCATCACAGATACGCAGTATTTT. Amino acid sequence: CASSLVSGGITDTQYF.

A single count supports this clonotype. This chain links TRBV4-3 with TRBJ1-4; 8 positions agree with TRBD1. This CDR3 contains 15 residues. The J segment lost 5 bases and the V segment lost 0 bases, leaving 2 bases of the junction unmatched. CDR1 and CDR2 (germline): LGHNA, YSLEER. For the CDR3, the DNA is TGCGCCAGCAGCCAAGACGGGACAGGCAATGAAAAACTGTTTTTT. It translates to CASSQDGTGNEKLFF.

The chain recombines TRBV9 with TRBJ2-5, with TRBD2 matching over 13 bases. CDR3 size: 16 residues. Germline V gene data show CDR1 as SGDLS and CDR2 as YYNGEE. The junction had 8 bases not matched to a gene; V was cut back by 0 bases and J by 9 bases. CDR3 loop: CASSVGGLAGRGPQYF. The CDR3, as DNA: TGTGCCAGCAGCGTAGGGGGACTAGCGGGGCGAGGGCCCCAGTACTTC.

This clonotype has a count of ten or more. The chain uses TRBV4-1 and TRBJ1-1; 10 bases line up with TRBD1. J lost 6 bases, V lost 4 bases, and 8 bases had no gene match. Germline V lookup: CDR1 MGHRA, CDR2 YSYEKL. The CDR3 is 15 amino acids. The DNA of the CDR3 is TGCGCCAGCAGCCCGTTCGACAGGGGGCGTTCTGAAGCTTTCTTT. Protein product: CASSPFDRGRSEAFF.

The rearrangement uses TRBV20-1 and TRBJ2-3, with TRBD2 matching over 15 bases. The CDR3 runs 17 residues. J gave up 4 bases and V 4 bases, and 9 bases lay outside the gene matches. The germline gives CDR1 DFQATT, CDR2 SNEGSKA (reference sequence). The CDR3 bases are TGCAGTGCTAAAGGACTAGCGGGGGGGCCTACCCCAGATACGCAGTATTTT. Translated: CSAKGLAGGPTPDTQYF.

The chain has TRBV5-1 and TRBJ2-1; unclear D gene. The CDR3 runs to 15 residues. The ends were cut back, 3 bases at V and 6 bases at J, with 16 bases in the middle. CDR1 is SGHRS and CDR2 is YFSETQ in the germline V gene. DNA for the CDR3: TGCGCCAGCAGCTCGGAAGGGATGGTGGGCAATGAGCAGTTCTTC. Its protein is CASSSEGMVGNEQFF.

The chain has TRBV4-3 and TRBJ2-7; D is perhaps TRBD1 (6 bases). Germline values: CDR1 LGHNA, CDR2 YSLEER. Trimming cost V 4 bases and J 7 bases, with 20 bases left between them. CDR3 length: 15 amino acids. The CDR3: CASSPQIEDRTEQYF. DNA for the CDR3: TGCGCCAGCAGCCCCCAAATAGAAGACAGGACGGAGCAGTACTTC.

This clonotype was recorded a few times. The V call is TRBV15, the J call TRBJ2-5; TRBD2 matches at 8 bases. The germline V gene has CDR1 LNHNV and CDR2 YYDKDF (reference sequence). The J segment lost 5 bases and the V segment lost 1 base, leaving 9 bases of the junction unmatched. The CDR3 sequence is 16 residues long. The CDR3 sequence is CATSRGRAGAGETQYF. The CDR3 DNA is TGTGCCACCAGCAGAGGACGAGCGGGGGCCGGGGAGACCCAGTACTTC.

This chain joins TRBV5-1 and TRBJ2-5; 7 positions agree with TRBD2. Germline V lookup: CDR1 SGHRS, CDR2 YFSETQ. The CDR3 has 16 amino acids. The V gene end was trimmed by 0 bases and the J gene end by 5 bases; junction bases not matched to a gene: 10. CDR3 sequence reads: CASSLVGLAAGETQYF. In DNA form, the CDR3 reads TGCGCCAGCAGCTTGGTTGGGCTAGCGGCCGGGGAGACCCAGTACTTC.

Ten or more counts support this clonotype. V and J are TRBV5-1 and TRBJ2-1; TRBD2 aligns across 7 bases. V lost 6 bases to trimming and J lost 3 bases; unmatched junction nucleotides: 6. The V gene's germline CDR1 is SGHRS and CDR2 YFSETQ. This CDR3 comprises 14 residues. The CDR3 DNA reads TGCGCCAGCAAGCGGGACGGAGTCTACAATGAGCAGTTCTTC. Translating gives CASKRDGVYNEQFF.

This clonotype was detected many times. The chain links TRBV4-3 to TRBJ2-2; no definite D call. This CDR3 contains 17 residues. Germline CDR1 reads LGHNA; CDR2 reads YSLEER. With 0 bases removed from V and 0 bases from J, the gap between germline ends came to 11 bases. In nucleotides, the CDR3 is TGCGCCAGCAGCCAAGACGCTAATCACGCGAACACCGGGGAGCTGTTTTTT. This sequence encodes CASSQDANHANTGELFF.